This TCR beta chain comes out of a study of cytotoxic CD8 clonotypes in ibrutinib-treated CLL. Study overall: Response samples followed a median roughly 13 months of treatment, range 6 to 36.

Generated by immunoSEQ multiplex PCR, the TCRdb table keeps only in-frame clones and is missing some. The repertoire has 250,000 to 350,000 clones, around 77% of them found once; the top ten carry approximately 5.1%. TCR beta libraries used around 2.2 micrograms of genomic DNA from cryopreserved PBMCs. This CDR3 has 15 residues. Germline assignment: CDR1 SQVTM and CDR2 ANQGSEA. Unmatched junction bases numbered 10, after V lost 6 bases and J lost 1 base. The specimen was PBMCs, collected at disease progression, from a patient treated with ibrutinib. This sequence originates from a human donor with chronic lymphocytic leukemia. The rearrangement joins TRBV29-1 to TRBJ1-2; 8 bases fit TRBD1. Here the CDR3 reads CSVNRGIRFNYGYTF. The CDR3 bases are TGCAGCGTGAACAGGGGGATAAGATTTAACTATGGCTACACCTTC.